This entry lists 25 T cell receptor beta chains sequenced from one sample in a study of T cell responses to AZD1222 COVID-19 vaccine. Sequencing used immunoSEQ multiplex PCR; TCRdb keeps in-frame clones, though not all of them. Seen here are around 210,000 clones, about 94% observed once, and the top ten hold approximately 1.7%. The sequenced sample was peripheral blood, obtained 28 days after the second dose of the MenACWY control vaccine. These receptors originate from an adult who received the MenACWY meningococcal vaccine as a control.

The chain uses TRBV15 and TRBJ2-7; D is ambiguous. Trimming stripped 1 base from V and 2 bases from J, with 9 bases between. Germline V lookup: CDR1 LNHNV, CDR2 YYDKDF (reference sequence). CDR3 length equals 14 residues. The CDR3 DNA sequence: TGTGCCACCAGCAGAGTGCCAACCCCCTACGAGCAGTACTTC. Protein product: CATSRVPTPYEQYF.

The chain recombines TRBV28 with TRBJ2-2; maybe TRBD2 (6 bases). CDR3 length: 15 amino acids. Trimming took off 2 bases at V and 3 bases at J, with 10 bases between the two ends. Germline lookup yields CDR1 MDHEN and CDR2 SYDVKM. The CDR3 DNA reads as TGTGCCAGCAGTTTAGGCGGGGCGCACACCGGGGAGCTGTTTTTT. Its translation is CASSLGGAHTGELFF. Variable domain in full (rest from reference TRBV28 and TRBJ2-2): DVKVTQSSRYLVKRTGEKVFLECVQDMDHENMFWYRQDPGLGLRLIYFSYDVKMKEKGDIPEGYSVSREKKERFSLILESASTNQTSMYLCASSLGGAHTGELFFGEGSRLTVL.

This rearrangement joins TRBV19 to TRBJ1-5; no reliable D call. The CDR3 runs to 16 residues. Germline CDR1 and CDR2: LNHDA and SQIVND (reference sequence). V lost 4 bases and J lost 2, with 15 bases in between. The CDR3 loop reads CASSTPAGIGNQPQHF. CDR3 bases: TGTGCCAGTAGTACCCCAGCGGGGATCGGCAATCAGCCCCAGCATTTT.

The chain recombines TRBV24-1 with TRBJ1-1; the D is unclear. V lost 7 bases and J lost 7, with 9 bases in between. This CDR3 contains 11 residues. The germline V gene has CDR1 KGHDR and CDR2 SFDVKD. CDR3 in DNA: TGTGCCACCAGGATTAGAGATGAAGCTTTCTTT. Translation gives CATRIRDEAFF.

This clone was seen a few times. At the DNA level, this CDR3 is encoded by other sequences in the same sample as well. The J gene is TRBJ1-5, the V gene TRBV12-3 or TRBV12-4; D unclear. This CDR3 has 13 amino acids. V was trimmed by 6 bases and J by 3 bases, leaving 9 bases between them. Here the CDR3 reads CASRTGSNQPQHF. The DNA for the CDR3 is TGTGCCAGCAGGACGGGTTCCAATCAGCCCCAGCATTTT.

The chain carries TRBV11-2 and TRBJ1-2; 7 positions agree with TRBD1. CDR3 length equals 14 residues. Germline CDR1 reads SGHAT; CDR2 reads FQNNGV. J lost 7 bases, V lost 4 bases, and 9 bases had no gene match. This CDR3 reads CASSSPTGMGGYTF. For the CDR3, the DNA is TGTGCCAGCAGCTCGCCGACAGGGATGGGTGGCTACACCTTC.

This clone was seen once. The chain couples TRBV6-1 to TRBJ2-7; TRBD2 aligns across 11 bases. The CDR3 spans 16 residues. Germline V gene lookup returns CDR1 MNHNS and CDR2 SASEGT. The ends lost 1 base at V and 9 bases at J; junction bases unmatched: 11. The CDR3 DNA sequence: TGTGCCAGCAGTGAAGGAAGACTAGCGGGGAAGGCAGCGCAGTACTTC. This sequence encodes CASSEGRLAGKAAQYF.

The gene calls are TRBV9 and TRBJ2-5; 7 positions match TRBD2. The CDR3 spans 16 residues. CDR1 is SGDLS and CDR2 is YYNGEE in the germline V gene. Germline trimming cut 2 bases from V and 4 bases from J; bases unmatched to any gene: 11. The CDR3 region has the DNA TGTGCCAGCAGCGTGGATGAGGGAGGGCGGGGAGAGACCCAGTACTTC. Protein sequence: CASSVDEGGRGETQYF.

The chain carries TRBV9 and TRBJ2-2, with D perhaps TRBD1 or TRBD2 (5 bases each). V lost 0 bases and J lost 0, with 9 bases in between. CDR3 length: 16 residues. Germline V lookup: CDR1 SGDLS, CDR2 YYNGEE. The CDR3 nucleotides read TGTGCCAGCAGCGTAGGAGGGGATCCGAACACCGGGGAGCTGTTTTTT. This encodes CASSVGGDPNTGELFF.

The genes are TRBV9 and TRBJ1-1; TRBD1 matches 7 bases. The V gene end was trimmed by 0 bases and the J gene end by 6 bases; junction bases not matched to a gene: 5. The germline V gene encodes CDR1 SGDLS and CDR2 YYNGEE. The CDR3 covers 14 residues. The chain's CDR3 is CASSVGPGTAEAFF. Written as DNA, the CDR3 is TGTGCCAGCAGCGTAGGCCCCGGGACAGCTGAAGCTTTCTTT.

This chain connects TRBV6-4 to TRBJ1-6; tentatively, D is TRBD1 (5 bases). The ends were cut back, 11 bases at V and 10 bases at J, with 18 bases in the middle. The CDR3 is 13 amino acids. CDR1 and CDR2 from the germline V gene are MRHNA and SNTAGT. DNA of the CDR3: TGTGCCCGGTTCGGCCAGGGTAGGTCACCCCTCCACTTT. Protein sequence: CARFGQGRSPLHF.

The rearrangement uses TRBV13 and TRBJ1-1, with 7 positions matching TRBD1. The CDR3 sequence is 14 residues long. Unmatched junction bases numbered 6, after V lost 5 bases and J lost 3 bases. Germline V gene sequence: CDR1 PRHDT, CDR2 FYEKMQ (reference sequence). The CDR3 DNA is TGTGCCAGCAGCCCGGGAGGGGGCTACACTGAAGCTTTCTTT. It translates to CASSPGGGYTEAFF.

The chain employs TRBV7-8 and TRBJ1-6, with D unresolved. Between the trimmed V and J ends, which lost 1 base and 9 bases, there was a span of 7 bases. The CDR3 is 13 amino acids. CDR1 and CDR2 from the germline V gene are SGHVS and FQNEAQ. The CDR3 DNA reads as TGTGCCAGCAGCTTAGGACCCGCTTCACCCCTCCACTTT. It codes for CASSLGPASPLHF. The full variable domain, with the rest looked up from reference TRBV7-8 and TRBJ1-6, is GAGVSQSPRYKVAKRGQDVALRCDPISGHVSLFWYQQALGQGPEFLTYFQNEAQLDKSGLPSDRFFAERPEGSVSTLKIQRTQQEDSAVYLCASSLGPASPLHFGNGTRLTVT.

The J gene is TRBJ1-3, the V gene TRBV3-1 (or the pseudogene TRBV3-2), with D unresolved. This CDR3 is 13 amino acids long. Trimming shortened V by 2 bases and J by 8 bases, and 10 bases separated the two germline ends. Per the germline V gene, CDR1 is LGHDT and CDR2 is YNNKEL (reference sequence). CDR3 nucleotides: TGTGCCAGCAGCCAATGGGGATTGGACACCATATATTTT. This encodes CASSQWGLDTIYF.

The CDR3 reads CASSLGQGPNEKLFF. CDR3 coding DNA: TGTGCCAGCAGTCTCGGACAGGGCCCGAATGAAAAACTGTTTTTT. V and J are TRBV27 and TRBJ1-4; 8 nucleotides align to TRBD1. CDR3 size: 15 residues. CDR1 MNHEY and CDR2 SMNVEV come from the germline V gene (reference sequence). V lost 5 bases to trimming and J lost 5 bases; unmatched junction nucleotides: 7.

This chain uses TRBV6-2 or TRBV6-3 with TRBJ1-1; D not certain. Trimming removed 6 bases from V and 2 bases from J, with 10 bases in between. This CDR3 contains 13 residues. Looked up from germline, CDR1 is MNHEY and CDR2 is SVGEGT. The DNA for the CDR3 is TGTGCCAGCAGCATAAAGATAAACACTGAAGCTTTCTTT. Its translation: CASSIKINTEAFF.

The genes are TRBV3-1 (or the pseudogene TRBV3-2) and TRBJ2-7, with D possibly matching TRBD2 (5 bases). The germline gives CDR1 LGHDT, CDR2 YNNKEL (reference sequence). CDR3 length: 15 residues. Trimming shortened V by 1 base and J by 0 bases, and 10 bases separated the two germline ends. The CDR3 loop reads CASSQVSGPSYEQYF. The CDR3 DNA sequence: TGTGCCAGCAGCCAAGTGAGCGGTCCCTCCTACGAGCAGTACTTC.

V and J are TRBV13 and TRBJ2-5; TRBD2 agrees at 10 bases. Germline V CDR1 and CDR2: PRHDT, FYEKMQ (reference sequence). With 4 bases clipped from V and 5 bases from J, the junction kept 7 bases outside the gene matches. The CDR3 length is 15 residues. For the CDR3, the DNA is TGTGCCAGCAGCTACCTAGCGGGAGAAGGGGAGACCCAGTACTTC. It yields the protein CASSYLAGEGETQYF.

V gene TRBV30 combines with J gene TRBJ2-7; D gene ambiguous. CDR3 length: 12 residues. V lost 2 bases, J lost 4 bases, and 9 bases lay in between. CDR1 is GTSNPN, CDR2 SVGIG, per germline (reference sequence). The chain's CDR3 is CAWSPEEYEQYF. CDR3 in DNA: TGTGCCTGGAGTCCTGAAGAGTACGAGCAGTACTTC.

This chain joins TRBV6-1 and TRBJ1-2; 10 bases are shared with TRBD1. Germline CDR1 is MNHNS and CDR2 is SASEGT. V dropped 3 bases and J dropped 5; count of bases not matched to a gene: 3. The CDR3 totals 14 residues. The CDR3 loop reads CASSDGQGVYGYTF. CDR3 sequence (DNA): TGTGCCAGCAGTGATGGACAGGGGGTTTATGGCTACACCTTC.

This chain uses TRBV6-6 with TRBJ1-4, with D possibly matching TRBD1 (5 bases). Germline assignment: CDR1 MNHNY and CDR2 SVGAGI (reference sequence). This CDR3 spans 14 amino acids. V lost 2 bases and J lost 7, with 11 bases in between. The chain's CDR3 is CASSYGRAGEKLFF. The CDR3 DNA follows: TGTGCCAGCAGTTACGGCAGGGCAGGTGAAAAACTGTTTTTT.

The rearrangement uses TRBV12-3 or TRBV12-4 and TRBJ1-5; TRBD1 aligns across 7 bases. CDR3 length: 13 residues. V lost 4 bases to trimming and J lost 9 bases; unmatched junction nucleotides: 6. The CDR3 nucleotides read TGTGCCAGCAGTTCACAGGGGAGGTTGCCCCAGCATTTT. It specifies CASSSQGRLPQHF.

This chain joins TRBV29-1 and TRBJ1-2; D gene ambiguous. Germline assignment: CDR1 SQVTM and CDR2 ANQGSEA. This CDR3 has 12 amino acids. Trimming removed 4 bases at V and 2 bases at J, with 8 bases between. The CDR3 nucleotides are TGCAGCGTTGGTGAGGGAAACTATGGCTACACCTTC. The encoded protein is CSVGEGNYGYTF.

This clone was recorded only once. Relative to the germline gene, one junction end is altered; a read error may explain this. V is TRBV2 and J is TRBJ2-7; D ambiguous. CDR1 is SNHLY, CDR2 FYNNEI, per germline. The CDR3 extends over 11 amino acids. The CDR3 sequence: CASCEGDEQYF. CDR3 coding DNA: TGTGCCAGCTGTGAAGGCGACGAGCAGTACTTC.

V is TRBV10-3 and J is TRBJ2-7, with 12 nucleotides matching TRBD1. Trimming cost V 0 bases and J 9 bases; bases outside gene matches: 6. This CDR3 contains 15 residues. Germline V gene data show CDR1 as ENHRY and CDR2 as SYGVKD. CDR3 region: CAISESGTGGYSQYF. The CDR3 DNA sequence: TGTGCCATCAGTGAGTCCGGGACAGGGGGCTATTCGCAGTACTTC.